This TCR beta chain was retrieved from a study of identifying expanded T cells in peripheral blood. TCRdb's copy holds only in-frame clones and misses some; the assay was immunoSEQ multiplex PCR. There are about 83,000 clones in the sample; 70% to 90% occur only once, and 2.5% to 3.5% lies in the top ten. Germline-derived CDR1 and CDR2 are LNHDA and SQIVND (reference sequence). V was trimmed by 5 bases and J by 6 bases, leaving 13 bases between them. This CDR3 is built from 14 residues. The chain employs TRBV19 and TRBJ1-4, with D possibly TRBD1 on 5 matching bases. The clonotype originates from a person aged 18 to 75 in good health. The sample was blood. In DNA, the CDR3 is TGTGCCAGTAGTGCTCGGGGGGGTCATGAAAAACTGTTTTTT. The encoded protein is CASSARGGHEKLFF.